This T cell receptor beta chain was sequenced during a study (dated by TCRdb to about 2016). This clonotype has ten or more counts. Its antigen target is currently unknown. It has no much larger one-base neighbor in the sample; base qualities were not kept. Library creation used RT-PCR. Sequencing took place on an Illumina MiSeq. The raw public data were reprocessed by TCRdb itself: fastp quality trimming at Q25, MiXCR clonotype calling, in-frame beta chains only. Rows matching on CDR3 protein sequence are summarized as one entry with the most common DNA and genes. This sample comprises about 700,000 distinct CDR3 sequences, approximately 15% of them detected only once. Just over 3.5% of the sample rests with the top ten. V and J are truncated by 0 bases and 2 bases respectively, leaving an intervening sequence of 11 bases. From a lookup of the germline V gene, CDR1 and CDR2 are LGHNA and YNFKEQ. The CDR3, from cysteine to phenylalanine, totals 15 residues. The CDR3 DNA has 45 bases and is translated from base 1.

The receptor was isolated from a female donor in good health, serving as a healthy control. The chain uses TRBV4-2 and TRBJ2-7; TRBD2 could be the D gene, as 6 bases match. The sequencing sample was made of memory CD4+ T cells from blood. The nucleotides are TGTGCCAGCAGCCAAGAGGCGGGACCAGCCTACGAGCAGTACTTC. It translates as CASSQEAGPAYEQYF.